Sequencing of this T cell receptor (beta chain) was carried out in a study of post-analysis software for immune sequencing data. Study-level points and caveats: Five or six TRBV segments, TRBV5-6, TRBV5-1 and TRBV20-1 among them, were found more frequent in patients than controls.

Worth noting for this clonotype: Its antigen is not known.

Incorporated into the TCR beta cDNA libraries were unique molecular identifiers, which served to reduce PCR and sequencing biases. TCRdb reanalysed the PCR reads using MiXCR and keeps one entry per CDR3 protein. The sample records 650,000 to 850,000 distinct CDR3 sequences, around 42% being singletons. Germline V gene lookup returns CDR1 DFQATT and CDR2 SNEGSKA (reference sequence). V gave up 4 bases and J gave up 5 bases, with 17 bases separating them. The CDR3 length is 15 residues. The TCR sequence derives from a girl between 10 and 17 years old with multiple sclerosis. What was sequenced was blood. The chain recombines TRBV20-1 with TRBJ1-4; D uncertain. This CDR3 reads CSATGRSSLNEKLFF. In nucleotides, the CDR3 is TGCAGTGCTACTGGACGGTCGTCACTGAATGAAAAACTGTTTTTT.